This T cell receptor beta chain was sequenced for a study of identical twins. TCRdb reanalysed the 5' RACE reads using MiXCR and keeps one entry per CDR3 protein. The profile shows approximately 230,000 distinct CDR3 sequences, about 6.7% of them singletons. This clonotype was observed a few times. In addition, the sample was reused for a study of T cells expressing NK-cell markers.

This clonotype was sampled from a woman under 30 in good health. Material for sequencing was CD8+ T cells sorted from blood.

CDR3 in DNA: TGTGCCAGCAAAATAGCGGGGGGCCATGAGCAGTTCTTC. It is translated as CASKIAGGHEQFF. The genes are TRBV27 and TRBJ2-1; 10 nucleotides match TRBD2. The CDR3 length is 13 residues. Trimming cost V 7 bases and J 8 bases; bases outside gene matches: 5. Germline V gene sequence: CDR1 MNHEY, CDR2 SMNVEV (reference sequence).